This T cell receptor beta chain was captured by sequencing in a study of identical twins. Each CDR3 protein is one row after TCRdb ran MiXCR on the 5' RACE reads. The sample gives 570,000 or so distinct CDR3 sequences, approximately 9.6% of which show up once; approximately 3% is in the top ten. A further study also used this sample, focusing on yellow fever vaccine responses in identical twins.

Source material: PBMCs. This receptor was taken from a woman aged 18-35 years in good health.

The CDR3 loop is CASSLDRASANEQFF. CDR3 DNA sequence: TGTGCCAGCAGCTTAGATAGGGCTAGCGCCAATGAGCAGTTCTTC. J is TRBJ2-1 and V is TRBV11-2; D possibly corresponds to TRBD2 (6 bases). Germline V gene data show CDR1 as SGHAT and CDR2 as FQNNGV. Trimming pared 0 bases from V and 6 bases from J, leaving 12 bases between. The CDR3 runs to 15 residues.